The TCR beta chain under discussion was sequenced for a study of cytomegalovirus exposure and HLA in healthy donors. 60 Vbeta and 13 Jbeta primers were used in PCR. The protocol was immunoSEQ multiplex PCR, while the TCRdb copy is restricted to in-frame clones and leaves out a portion. The table lists approximately 100,000 clones. The study, taken as a whole, reports: The authors reported that TCR beta sequences could predict HLA-A and HLA-B alleles. These predictions were accurate for most subjects in the first cohort.

Trimming removed 0 bases from V and 4 bases from J, with 10 bases in between. Germline CDR1 reads SGHRS; CDR2 reads YFSETQ. The CDR3 runs 15 residues. As for this clone: Its antigen remains unknown.

The sequenced sample was PBMCs. This chain uses TRBV5-1 with TRBJ2-2, with D possibly being TRBD1 (5 bases). This TCR was recovered from a middle-aged man in good health and CMV-seronegative. The CDR3 protein is CASSLVQGTTGELFF. The DNA for the CDR3 is TGCGCCAGCAGCTTGGTGCAGGGTACCACCGGGGAGCTGTTTTTT.